Each of the 20 T cell receptor beta chains below was sequenced from the same sample in a study of OX40 agonist ivuxolimab in advanced cancers. Sequencing used immunoSEQ multiplex PCR; TCRdb keeps in-frame clones, though not all of them. The sample includes 45,000 to 60,000 clones, over 65% seen only once; the top ten take almost 1.5%. This material consisted of CD4+ or CD8+ T cells sorted from blood, taken in a trial of the OX40 agonist ivuxolimab. These receptors were taken from an adult with an advanced solid tumor such as melanoma, head and neck, liver or kidney cancer.

The rearrangement links TRBV21-1 to TRBJ1-5; the table's D gene call, TRBD1, was not cross checked with the DNA. TRBV21-1 is labeled a pseudogene. There are 14 residues in the CDR3. The CDR3 region is CASRRDRGHQPQHF. DNA of the CDR3: TGTGCCAGCCGCCGGGACAGGGGACATCAGCCCCAGCATTTT.

This clone came up once. The J gene is TRBJ2-4, the V gene TRBV7-2; D not resolved. CDR3 length: 14 residues. Trimming took 4 bases from V and 0 from J, leaving 7 bases between them. Germline V lookup: CDR1 SGHTA, CDR2 FQGNSA. DNA for the CDR3: TGTGCCAGCAGCTCCCCTCCAGCCAAAAACATTCAGTACTTC. Protein: CASSSPPAKNIQYF.

The count of this clone is one. The J gene is TRBJ1-1, the V gene TRBV7-6; tentative D call: TRBD1 (5 bases). The CDR3 is made up of 14 amino acids. The germline V gene has CDR1 SGHVS and CDR2 FNYEAQ. V shed 3 bases and J shed 4 bases, with 12 bases lying between them. The CDR3 region is CASSFNQGTTEAFF. Written as DNA, the CDR3 is TGTGCCAGCAGCTTCAATCAGGGTACCACTGAAGCTTTCTTT.

The rearrangement joins TRBV2 to TRBJ2-2; 7 bases agree with TRBD2. This CDR3 is 14 amino acids long. The germline V gene has CDR1 SNHLY and CDR2 FYNNEI. V lost 8 bases and J lost 0; bases outside the gene matches: 3. The CDR3: CASLGGSNTGELFF. In DNA, the CDR3 is TGTGCCAGCTTGGGGGGGTCGAACACCGGGGAGCTGTTTTTT.

The V gene is TRBV9, the J gene TRBJ2-5, with D possibly matching TRBD1 (6 bases). V shed 4 bases and J shed 1 base, with 14 bases lying between them. The CDR3 is 15 amino acids. The germline V gene encodes CDR1 SGDLS and CDR2 YYNGEE. CDR3 DNA: TGTGCCAGCAGCACCCGGGACAATCGCCAAGAGACCCAGTACTTC. As protein: CASSTRDNRQETQYF.

This clone was seen a single time. The junction shows a germline mismatch at one end, possibly a read error. This chain uses TRBV5-3 with TRBJ1-1, with D unclear. TRBV5-3 is designated an ORF whose function remains uncertain. This CDR3 is 13 amino acids long. CDR3 sequence (DNA): TGTGCCAGCAGCTTAAATTTCTACACTGAAGCTTTCTTT. This gives the protein CASSLNFYTEAFF.

The chain has TRBV6-4 and TRBJ1-6; 7 nucleotides line up with TRBD1. There are 15 residues in the CDR3. J was trimmed by 9 bases and V by 5 bases; bases with no gene match: 10. Germline-derived CDR1 and CDR2 are MRHNA and SNTAGT. The chain's CDR3 is CASSFDRDGGSPLHF. CDR3 coding DNA: TGTGCCAGCAGTTTCGACAGGGATGGGGGTTCACCCCTCCACTTT.

A few counts support this clone. The germline gene is not matched at one end of the junction; a read error may be the cause. The rearrangement uses TRBV11-3 and TRBJ2-5; 12 nucleotides line up with TRBD2. Germline-derived CDR1 and CDR2 are SGHNT and YENEEA. The CDR3 has 17 residues. The CDR3 nucleotides read TGTGCCAGCAGATTAGGGGCGCTAGCGGGAGGGCCTGAGACCCAGTACTTC. It codes for CASRLGALAGGPETQYF. Variable domain in full (rest from reference TRBV11-3 and TRBJ2-5): EAGVVQSPRYKIIEKKQPVAFWCNPISGHNTLYWYLQNLGQGPELLIRYENEEAVDDSQLPKDRFSAERLKGVDSTLKIQPAELGDSAVYLCASRLGALAGGPETQYFGPGTRLLVL.

The chain is built from TRBV2 and TRBJ1-1, with a possible D match to TRBD1 (5 bases). Per germline, CDR1 SNHLY and CDR2 FYNNEI. The V end was cut by 6 bases, the J end by 0 bases, with 14 bases between. The CDR3 is 15 amino acids. The CDR3 coding sequence is TGTGCCAGCAGAAAACAGGAGCTCATGAACACTGAAGCTTTCTTT. It encodes CASRKQELMNTEAFF.

This clone was detected only once. The chain recombines TRBV19 with TRBJ2-7; 7 bases are shared with TRBD1. The germline gives CDR1 LNHDA, CDR2 SQIVND (reference sequence). V shed 5 bases and J 3 bases; nucleotides not matched to a gene: 13. The CDR3 sequence is 16 residues long. The CDR3 region is CASSLRQGLINYEQYF. Written as DNA, the CDR3 is TGTGCCAGTAGTCTAAGACAGGGATTAATTAACTACGAGCAGTACTTC.

This clone was counted only a few times. The gene calls are TRBV19 and TRBJ2-7, with 14 bases identical to TRBD2. Trimming took 8 bases from V and 3 from J; bases not matched to a gene: 6. This CDR3 is built from 15 residues. Germline V gene lookup returns CDR1 LNHDA and CDR2 SQIVND (reference sequence). This chain's CDR3 is CASGLAGGKNYEQYF. Here the CDR3 DNA reads TGTGCCAGTGGACTAGCGGGAGGAAAGAACTACGAGCAGTACTTC.

The rearrangement uses TRBV29-1 and TRBJ1-1; D unresolved. Germline V CDR1 and CDR2: SQVTM, ANQGSEA. The CDR3 runs 13 residues. With 7 bases removed from V and 0 bases from J, the gap between germline ends came to 12 bases. CDR3 loop: CSGRAGLNTEAFF. CDR3 bases: TGCAGCGGGCGGGCCGGGCTGAACACTGAAGCTTTCTTT.

V and J are TRBV5-1 and TRBJ1-5; tentative D call: TRBD1 (5 bases). V was pared by 8 bases and J by 0 bases, with 15 bases between. Germline V gene data show CDR1 as SGHRS and CDR2 as YFSETQ. This CDR3 has 15 residues. The CDR3 loop reads CARTPRQYSNQPQHF. Here the CDR3 DNA reads TGCGCCAGAACACCTCGACAGTATAGCAATCAGCCCCAGCATTTT. The whole variable domain, remainder taken from reference TRBV5-1 and TRBJ1-5, is KAGVTQTPRYLIKTRGQQVTLSCSPISGHRSVSWYQQTPGQGLQFLFEYFSETQRNKGNFPGRFSGRQFSNSRSEMNVSTLELGDSALYLCARTPRQYSNQPQHFGDGTRLSIL.

The chain joins TRBV10-3 to TRBJ1-5, with unresolved D. The length of the CDR3 is 16 residues. Germline CDR1 and CDR2: ENHRY and SYGVKD. V was pared by 2 bases and J by 0 bases, with 11 bases between. The CDR3 nucleotides are TGTGCCATCAGTGAGGGAATCAACTATAGCAATCAGCCCCAGCATTTT. This encodes CAISEGINYSNQPQHF.

This clone was seen just once. The chain combines TRBV14 with TRBJ2-2; D is undetermined. This CDR3 has 13 residues. Trimming stripped 2 bases from V and 2 bases from J, with 3 bases between. Per the germline V gene, CDR1 is SGHDN and CDR2 is FVKESK. The CDR3 bases are TGTGCCAGCAGCCAATCAAACACCGGGGAGCTGTTTTTT. Translated: CASSQSNTGELFF.

V is TRBV10-1 and J is TRBJ2-7, with D perhaps TRBD1 (6 bases). The CDR3 has 16 residues. Trimming took 8 bases from V and 4 from J, leaving 24 bases between them. CDR1 is WNHNN, CDR2 SYGVQD, per germline (reference sequence). The CDR3 sequence is CASSLKTRGSCYEQYF. The DNA for the CDR3 is TGCGCCAGCTCCCTTAAGACAAGGGGGTCCTGTTACGAGCAGTACTTC.

The chain has TRBV6-6 and TRBJ2-1; D perhaps matches TRBD2 (6 bases). Trimming cost V 6 bases and J 0 bases, with 9 bases left between them. There are 14 residues in the CDR3. Germline CDR1 and CDR2: MNHNY and SVGAGI (reference sequence). The CDR3 sequence is CASRRGSSYNEQFF. For the CDR3, the DNA is TGTGCCAGCAGGCGGGGAAGCTCCTACAATGAGCAGTTCTTC.

The chain couples TRBV19 to TRBJ1-5, with a possible D match to TRBD1 (5 bases). The CDR3 is made up of 17 amino acids. The V end lost 3 bases, the J end lost 7 bases, and 22 bases lay between the germline ends. In germline, CDR1 is LNHDA, CDR2 SQIVND (reference sequence). The chain's CDR3 is CASSMGGDPRRGQPQHF. The CDR3 DNA follows: TGTGCCAGTAGTATGGGCGGAGATCCTCGTCGGGGGCAGCCCCAGCATTTT.

J is TRBJ2-3 and V is TRBV19; D remains unclear. Trimming shortened V by 1 base and J by 9 bases, and 5 bases separated the two germline ends. The length of the CDR3 is 11 residues. The germline V gene has CDR1 LNHDA and CDR2 SQIVND (reference sequence). CDR3 residues: CASSIGVTQYF. For the CDR3, the DNA is TGTGCCAGTAGTATAGGGGTGACGCAGTATTTT.

A single count supports this clone. The chain combines TRBV18 with TRBJ1-5, with a possible D match to TRBD1 (5 bases). The V end was cut by 4 bases, the J end by 6 bases, with 16 bases between. CDR1 and CDR2 (germline): KGHSH, LQKENI. This CDR3 has 15 residues. CDR3 in DNA: TGTGCCAGCTCACGTAGGGACGGCGGGGGTCAGCCCCAGCATTTT. It specifies CASSRRDGGGQPQHF.